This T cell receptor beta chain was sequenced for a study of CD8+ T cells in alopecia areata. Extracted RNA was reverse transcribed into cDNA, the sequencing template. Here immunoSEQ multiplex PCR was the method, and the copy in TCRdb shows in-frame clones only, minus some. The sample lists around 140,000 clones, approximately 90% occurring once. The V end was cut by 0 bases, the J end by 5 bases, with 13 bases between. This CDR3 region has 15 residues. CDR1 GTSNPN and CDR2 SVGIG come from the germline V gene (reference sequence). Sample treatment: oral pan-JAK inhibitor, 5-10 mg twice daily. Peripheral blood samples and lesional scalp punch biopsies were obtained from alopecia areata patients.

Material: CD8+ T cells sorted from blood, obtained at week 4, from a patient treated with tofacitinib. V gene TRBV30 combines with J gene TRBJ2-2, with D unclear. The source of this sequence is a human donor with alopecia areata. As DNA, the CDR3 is TGTGCCTGGAGTGTACCAGGCGCGAGGACCGGGGAGCTGTTTTTT. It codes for CAWSVPGARTGELFF.